This T cell receptor (beta chain) was sequenced in a study of blood T cell repertoires in COVID-19. The data were produced by immunoSEQ multiplex PCR, yet TCRdb's version contains in-frame clones alone and is incomplete. Of some 21,000 clones listed, roughly 75% are singletons. The source material was peripheral blood. The sequence was collected from a human donor in a cohort sampled during active or convalescent COVID-19.

The CDR3 DNA reads as TGTGCCAGCAGGCTCGGGTTTCTGGCACCCCTCCACTTT. It translates to CASRLGFLAPLHF. The chain uses TRBV28 and TRBJ1-6; no definite D call. V lost 6 bases, J lost 11 bases, and 14 bases lay in between. Germline V gene lookup returns CDR1 MDHEN and CDR2 SYDVKM. The CDR3 contains 13 residues.